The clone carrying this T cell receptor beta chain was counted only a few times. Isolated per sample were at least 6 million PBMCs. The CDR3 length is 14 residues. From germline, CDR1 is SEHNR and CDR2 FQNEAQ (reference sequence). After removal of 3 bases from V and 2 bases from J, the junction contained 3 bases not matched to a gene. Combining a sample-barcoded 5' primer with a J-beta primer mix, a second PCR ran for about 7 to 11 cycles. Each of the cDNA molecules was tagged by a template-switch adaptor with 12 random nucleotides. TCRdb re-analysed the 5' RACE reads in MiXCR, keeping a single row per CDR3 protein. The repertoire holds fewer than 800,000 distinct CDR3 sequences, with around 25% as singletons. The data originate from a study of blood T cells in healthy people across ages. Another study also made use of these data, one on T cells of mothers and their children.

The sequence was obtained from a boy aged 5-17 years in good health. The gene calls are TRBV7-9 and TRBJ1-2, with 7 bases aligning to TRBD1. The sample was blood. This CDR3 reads CASSFSGQNYGYTF. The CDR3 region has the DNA TGTGCCAGCAGCTTCTCGGGACAGAACTATGGCTACACCTTC.